Listed here are 27 T cell receptor beta chains from one sample, sequenced in a study of T cells after yellow fever vaccination. Each CDR3 protein is one row after TCRdb ran MiXCR on the 5' RACE reads. The table has around 530,000 distinct CDR3 sequences, about a sixth seen once. Sequencing used PBMCs, obtained around 5 days after the first yellow fever vaccination. The origin of the receptors is a man between 18 and 29 years old who received the YFV17D yellow fever vaccine.

This clonotype was counted ten times or more. The V and J genes are TRBV6-4 and TRBJ2-3; possible D gene TRBD1, 5 bases. With 2 bases removed from V and 2 bases from J, the gap between germline ends came to 5 bases. The CDR3 has 13 residues. Per the germline V gene, CDR1 is MRHNA and CDR2 is SNTAGT. The CDR3 region is CASSDGATDTQYF. As DNA, the CDR3 is TGTGCCAGCAGTGACGGGGCCACAGATACGCAGTATTTT.

This clonotype was seen a few times. The CDR3 nucleotides are TGCAGTGCCCAAGAGACCCAGTACTTC. It codes for CSAQETQYF. The chain uses TRBV20-1 and TRBJ2-5, with D uncertain. CDR3 length: 9 amino acids. The V and J ends lost 6 bases and 1 base respectively, with 0 bases between them. Germline loops: CDR1 DFQATT, CDR2 SNEGSKA (reference sequence).

This clonotype came up a few times. The gene calls are TRBV6-5 and TRBJ2-2; the D gene is possibly TRBD2 (6 bases). Between the trimmed V and J ends, which lost 0 bases and 0 bases, there was a span of 11 bases. Germline lookup yields CDR1 MNHEY and CDR2 SVGAGI. This CDR3 is 17 amino acids long. The CDR3 nucleotides are TGTGCCAGCAGTTACTCGGAGGGGCCCTCGAACACCGGGGAGCTGTTTTTT. This codes for CASSYSEGPSNTGELFF.

This clonotype was picked up one time. Compared with germline, one end of the junction differs, possibly owing to a read error. The chain uses TRBV7-6 and TRBJ2-7; TRBD2 might be the D (6 bases). Germline values: CDR1 SGHVS, CDR2 FNYEAQ. The CDR3 contains 15 residues. CDR3 DNA: TGTGCCAGCAGCTTAGGCGGGGATAGCTCCTACGATCAGTACTTC. Its protein product is CASSLGGDSSYDQYF.

This chain connects TRBV20-1 to TRBJ2-4; tentatively, D is TRBD1 or TRBD2 (5 bases each). The CDR3 consists of 13 residues. Trimming stripped 6 bases from V and 8 bases from J, with 17 bases between. CDR1 is DFQATT and CDR2 is SNEGSKA in the germline V gene (reference sequence). The CDR3 spells CSAPGTPVDIQYF. DNA for the CDR3: TGCAGTGCGCCCGGGACCCCGGTGGACATTCAGTACTTC.

The table lists this clonotype with many counts. This chain uses TRBV10-3 with TRBJ2-1; D not resolved. This CDR3 has 12 residues. With 0 bases removed from V and 8 bases from J, the gap between germline ends came to 5 bases. Germline loops: CDR1 ENHRY, CDR2 SYGVKD. This CDR3 reads CAISESIYEQFF. The CDR3 bases are TGTGCCATCAGTGAGTCGATTTATGAGCAGTTCTTC.

CDR3: CASSFGAAFGGYTF. In DNA, the CDR3 is TGTGCCAGCAGCTTCGGGGCAGCCTTTGGTGGCTACACCTTC. V is TRBV5-6 and J is TRBJ1-2, with D possibly matching TRBD1 (5 bases). The ends were cut back, 2 bases at V and 7 bases at J, with 15 bases in the middle. The CDR3 has 14 residues. The V gene's germline CDR1 is SGHDT and CDR2 YYEEEE.

The chain links TRBV4-1 to TRBJ1-2; 10 bases fit TRBD1. The germline gives CDR1 MGHRA, CDR2 YSYEKL. CDR3 length equals 12 residues. V was pared by 3 bases and J by 13 bases, with 5 bases of the junction left unmatched. The CDR3 sequence: CASSQGTGEVTF. The CDR3 DNA reads as TGCGCCAGCAGCCAGGGGACAGGGGAGGTCACCTTC.

This chain uses TRBV7-2 with TRBJ2-1; D not certain. Per the germline V gene, CDR1 is SGHTA and CDR2 is FQGNSA. The CDR3 is 14 amino acids. V lost 1 base and J lost 1, with 5 bases in between. Here the CDR3 reads CASSLEWSYNEQFF. The CDR3 coding sequence is TGTGCCAGCAGCTTAGAATGGTCCTACAATGAGCAGTTCTTC.

CDR3 nucleotides: TGTGCCAGCAGCTTGGAGCCGGGGGCCTATGGCTACACCTTC. Translated: CASSLEPGAYGYTF. The V call is TRBV5-6, the J call TRBJ1-2, with D possibly being TRBD1 (6 bases). There are 14 residues in the CDR3. V lost 0 bases and J lost 4, with 10 bases in between. Germline V gene data show CDR1 as SGHDT and CDR2 as YYEEEE.

Concerning this clonotype itself: A much larger clone lies one base from this, so it may be a read error. The chain carries TRBV5-1 and TRBJ2-5; the match to TRBD1 covers 8 bases. The length of the CDR3 is 16 residues. The germline CDR1 and CDR2 sequences are SGHRS and YFSETQ. The CDR3 protein is CTSSLTGARFEETQYF. The CDR3, as DNA: TGCACCAGCAGCTTGACAGGGGCCCGATTTGAAGAGACCCAGTACTTC. Complete variable domain (other parts from reference TRBV5-1 and TRBJ2-5): KAGVTQTPRYLIKTRGQQVTLSCSPISGHRSVSWYQQTPGQGLQFLFEYFSETQRNKGNFPGRFSGRQFSNSRSEMNVSTLELGDSALYLCTSSLTGARFEETQYFGPGTRLLVL.

The rearrangement uses TRBV12-3 or TRBV12-4 and TRBJ1-5; D is ambiguous. The CDR3 extends over 12 amino acids. Trimming shortened V by 4 bases and J by 8 bases, and 9 bases separated the two germline ends. This CDR3 reads CASSWVGEPQHF. CDR3 nucleotide sequence: TGTGCCAGCAGTTGGGTTGGGGAGCCCCAGCATTTT.

The table lists this clonotype with many counts. The chain links TRBV6-2 or TRBV6-3 to TRBJ2-2; D gene uncertain. Trimming cost V 8 bases and J 1 base, with 2 bases left between them. The CDR3 is made up of 11 amino acids. Per the germline V gene, CDR1 is MNHEY and CDR2 is SVGEGT. The CDR3 nucleotides are TGTGCCAGCCAGAACACCGGGGAGCTGTTTTTT. The encoded protein is CASQNTGELFF.

This clonotype is a singleton in its sample. The chain couples TRBV5-1 to TRBJ2-7, with D tentatively TRBD2 (5 bases). Trimming removed 5 bases at V and 0 bases at J, with 18 bases between. The V gene's germline CDR1 is SGHRS and CDR2 YFSETQ. There are 16 residues in the CDR3. The CDR3 loop is CASSPGRRINSYEQYF. The CDR3 DNA reads as TGCGCCAGCAGTCCTGGACGGAGGATAAACTCCTACGAGCAGTACTTC.

This clonotype was found a few times. The rearrangement joins TRBV5-1 to TRBJ1-1, with D possibly matching TRBD1 (5 bases). The V gene's germline CDR1 is SGHRS and CDR2 YFSETQ. Trimming left V 3 bases short and J 1 base short, with 10 bases between. There are 14 residues in the CDR3. Written as DNA, the CDR3 is TGCGCCAGCAGCTGGGACGGATCGAACACTGAAGCTTTCTTT. Protein product: CASSWDGSNTEAFF.

The CDR3 DNA is TGTGCCATCAGCAAGACAGGGGATGGCTACACCTTC. It yields the protein CAISKTGDGYTF. The gene calls are TRBV10-3 and TRBJ1-2, with TRBD1 matching over 8 bases. V was pared by 6 bases and J by 6 bases, with 3 bases of the junction left unmatched. The CDR3 loop spans 12 amino acids. Germline CDR1 ENHRY, CDR2 SYGVKD.

In its sample, this clonotype was seen many times. The rearrangement links TRBV20-1 to TRBJ1-3; TRBD1 might be the D (6 bases). Germline lookup yields CDR1 DFQATT and CDR2 SNEGSKA (reference sequence). The CDR3 sequence is 14 residues long. The ends were cut back, 4 bases at V and 0 bases at J, with 10 bases in the middle. For the CDR3, the DNA is TGCAGTGCTAAAGACAGGACCTCTGGAAACACCATATATTTT. Translating gives CSAKDRTSGNTIYF.

In its sample, this clonotype was seen a few times. This chain connects TRBV5-1 to TRBJ1-2, with TRBD1 identical over 7 bases. The CDR3 loop spans 13 amino acids. Germline CDR1 reads SGHRS; CDR2 reads YFSETQ. Trimming removed 4 bases from V and 6 bases from J; junction bases left unmatched: 6. The CDR3 region has the DNA TGCGCCAGCAGCGCCCAGGGGGAAGATGGCTACACCTTC. Translating gives CASSAQGEDGYTF.

The chain carries TRBV7-2 and TRBJ1-3; D remains ambiguous. Germline V lookup: CDR1 SGHTA, CDR2 FQGNSA. The CDR3 spans 15 residues. V lost 5 bases and J lost 4, with 15 bases in between. The CDR3 coding sequence is TGTGCCAGCAGCCCACGGCCGGGAGAGGGAAACACCATATATTTT. It encodes CASSPRPGEGNTIYF.

This chain uses TRBV5-4 with TRBJ2-7; D may correspond to TRBD1 or TRBD2 (5 bases each). Trimming shortened V by 2 bases and J by 6 bases, and 15 bases separated the two germline ends. Germline lookup yields CDR1 SGHNT and CDR2 YYREEE (reference sequence). This CDR3 is built from 14 residues. The CDR3 bases are TGTGCCAGCAGCTTTGGGCCAGGGAGTGGCGAGCAGTACGTC. This codes for CASSFGPGSGEQYV.

The CDR3 loop is CSARVLDRPRGTDTQYF. The CDR3 DNA is TGCAGTGCTAGGGTCCTCGACAGACCAAGAGGCACAGATACGCAGTATTTT. The chain recombines TRBV20-1 with TRBJ2-3; D may be TRBD1 (5 bases). The CDR3 contains 17 residues. CDR1 is DFQATT and CDR2 is SNEGSKA in the germline V gene (reference sequence). Deletions cut 3 bases from V and 1 base from J, with 20 bases between.

This clonotype was seen a few times. This may be a read error: a much more frequent sequence differs by one nucleotide. V usage is TRBV7-9 and J usage is TRBJ2-7; 8 bases match TRBD1. Trimming took 5 bases from V and 2 from J; bases not matched to a gene: 5. The CDR3 consists of 14 residues. Germline V lookup: CDR1 SEHNR, CDR2 FQNEAQ (reference sequence). The CDR3 region has the DNA TGTGCCAGCAGCCCCCGGACAGGGACCTACGAGCAGTACTTC. Protein sequence: CASSPRTGTYEQYF.

The gene calls are TRBV7-2 and TRBJ2-3; no clear D. V shed 0 bases and J shed 2 bases, with 9 bases lying between them. Germline assignment: CDR1 SGHTA and CDR2 FQGNSA. The CDR3 has 15 residues. The CDR3 region has the DNA TGTGCCAGCAGCTTAGCGTACGTCTCCACAGATACGCAGTATTTT. Its protein is CASSLAYVSTDTQYF.

J is TRBJ2-7 and V is TRBV7-9; the match to TRBD1 covers 9 bases. The CDR3 has 14 residues. Germline values: CDR1 SEHNR, CDR2 FQNEAQ (reference sequence). J gave up 3 bases and V 11 bases, and 11 bases lay outside the gene matches. The CDR3 region is CAGSPGQGLYEQYF. Here the CDR3 DNA reads TGTGCCGGATCTCCGGGACAGGGACTCTACGAGCAGTACTTC.

The chain combines TRBV2 with TRBJ2-1; D gene uncertain. Deletions cut 2 bases from V and 4 bases from J, with 12 bases between. Germline V gene lookup returns CDR1 SNHLY and CDR2 FYNNEI. This CDR3 comprises 15 residues. CDR3 amino acids: CASSERITNYNEQFF. As DNA, the CDR3 is TGTGCCAGCAGTGAACGGATTACAAATTACAATGAGCAGTTCTTC.

This chain links TRBV6-2 or TRBV6-3 with TRBJ1-2; no clear D. CDR1 is MNHEY, CDR2 SVGEGT, per germline. Trimming removed 3 bases from V and 7 bases from J, with 12 bases in between. The CDR3 runs to 13 residues. CDR3 protein: CASSYALSRGYTF. As DNA, the CDR3 is TGTGCCAGCAGTTATGCCCTTAGTCGTGGCTACACCTTC.

This clonotype turned up a few times. J is TRBJ1-5 and V is TRBV4-1; D is unresolved. This CDR3 is built from 15 residues. Germline assignment: CDR1 MGHRA and CDR2 YSYEKL. The V gene lost 0 bases and the J gene lost 0 bases, with 6 bases spanning the gap. The CDR3 coding sequence is TGCGCCAGCAGCCAAGAAAGGGTTAGCAATCAGCCCCAGCATTTT. Translating gives CASSQERVSNQPQHF.